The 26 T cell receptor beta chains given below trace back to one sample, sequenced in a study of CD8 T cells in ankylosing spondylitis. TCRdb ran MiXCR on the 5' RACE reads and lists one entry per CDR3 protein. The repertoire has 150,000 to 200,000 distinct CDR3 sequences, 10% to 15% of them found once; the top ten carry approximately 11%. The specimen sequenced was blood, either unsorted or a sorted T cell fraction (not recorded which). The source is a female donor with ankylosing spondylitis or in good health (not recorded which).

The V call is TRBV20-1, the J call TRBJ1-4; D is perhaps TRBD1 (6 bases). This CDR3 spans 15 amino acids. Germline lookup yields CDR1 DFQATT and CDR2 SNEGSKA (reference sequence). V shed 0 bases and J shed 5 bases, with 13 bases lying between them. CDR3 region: CSARDYGTSNEKLFF. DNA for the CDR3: TGCAGTGCTAGAGATTATGGGACATCGAATGAAAAACTGTTTTTT.

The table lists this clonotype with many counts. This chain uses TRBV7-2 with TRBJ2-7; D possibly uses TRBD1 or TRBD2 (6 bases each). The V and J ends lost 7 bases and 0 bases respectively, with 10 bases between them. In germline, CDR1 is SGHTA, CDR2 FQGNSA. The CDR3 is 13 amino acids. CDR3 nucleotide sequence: TGTGCCAGCAATGGGGGGCACTCCTACGAGCAGTACTTC. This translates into CASNGGHSYEQYF.

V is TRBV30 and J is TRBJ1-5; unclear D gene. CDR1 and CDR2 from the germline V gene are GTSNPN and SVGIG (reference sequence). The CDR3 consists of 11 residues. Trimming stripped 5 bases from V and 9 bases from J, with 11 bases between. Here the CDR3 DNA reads TGTGCCTGGTCCCGCGGAGGGCCCCAGCATTTT. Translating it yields CAWSRGGPQHF.

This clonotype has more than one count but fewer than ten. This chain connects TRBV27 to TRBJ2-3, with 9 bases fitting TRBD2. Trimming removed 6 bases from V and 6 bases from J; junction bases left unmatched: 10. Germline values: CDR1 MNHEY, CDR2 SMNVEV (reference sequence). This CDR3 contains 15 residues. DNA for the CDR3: TGTGCCAGCAGATACCTAGCGGGGTGGACGGATACGCAGTATTTT. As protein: CASRYLAGWTDTQYF.

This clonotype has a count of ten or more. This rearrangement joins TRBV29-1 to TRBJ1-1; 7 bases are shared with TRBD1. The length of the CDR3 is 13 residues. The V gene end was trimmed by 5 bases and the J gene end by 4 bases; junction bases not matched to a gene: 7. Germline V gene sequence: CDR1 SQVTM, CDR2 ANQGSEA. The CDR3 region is CSVKRQGGTEAFF. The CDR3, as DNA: TGCAGCGTTAAGAGGCAGGGGGGCACTGAAGCTTTCTTT. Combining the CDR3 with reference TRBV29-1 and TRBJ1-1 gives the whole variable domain SAVISQKPSRDICQRGTSLTIQCQVDSQVTMMFWYRQQPGQSLTLIATANQGSEATYESGFVIDKFPISRPNLTFSTLTVSNMSPEDSSIYLCSVKRQGGTEAFFGQGTRLTVV.

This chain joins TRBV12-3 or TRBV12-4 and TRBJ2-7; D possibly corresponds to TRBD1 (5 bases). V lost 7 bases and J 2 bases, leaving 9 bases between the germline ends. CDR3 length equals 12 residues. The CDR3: CASTTDTYEQYF. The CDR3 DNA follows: TGTGCCAGCACGACAGATACCTACGAGCAGTACTTC.

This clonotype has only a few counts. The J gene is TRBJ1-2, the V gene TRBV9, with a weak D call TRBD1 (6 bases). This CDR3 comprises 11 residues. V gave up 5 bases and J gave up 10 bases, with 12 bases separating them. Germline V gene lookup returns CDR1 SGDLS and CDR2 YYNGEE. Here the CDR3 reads CASRSRGFYTF. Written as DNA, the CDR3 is TGTGCCAGCAGATCCAGGGGTTTCTACACCTTC.

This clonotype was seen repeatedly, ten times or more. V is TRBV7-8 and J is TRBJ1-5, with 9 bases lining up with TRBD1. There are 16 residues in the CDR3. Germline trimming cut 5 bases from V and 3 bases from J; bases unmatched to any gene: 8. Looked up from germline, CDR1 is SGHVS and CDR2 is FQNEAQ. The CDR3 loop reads CASSGKQGAVNQPQHF. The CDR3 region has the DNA TGTGCCAGCAGCGGAAAACAGGGGGCGGTCAATCAGCCCCAGCATTTT.

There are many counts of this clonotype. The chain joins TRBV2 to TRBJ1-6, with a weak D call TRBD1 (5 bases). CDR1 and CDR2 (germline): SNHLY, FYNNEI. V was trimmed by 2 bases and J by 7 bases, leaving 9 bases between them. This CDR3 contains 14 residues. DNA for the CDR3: TGTGCCAGCAGTGAACCCAGGGTAAATTCACCCCTCCACTTT. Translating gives CASSEPRVNSPLHF.

The DNA of the CDR3 is TGTGCCAGCACCCGAGGCGATTTAGCCAAAAACATTCAGTACTTC. Translated, it gives CASTRGDLAKNIQYF. The gene calls are TRBV12-3 or TRBV12-4 and TRBJ2-4; D remains unclear. Trimming stripped 7 bases from V and 0 bases from J, with 13 bases between. There are 15 residues in the CDR3.

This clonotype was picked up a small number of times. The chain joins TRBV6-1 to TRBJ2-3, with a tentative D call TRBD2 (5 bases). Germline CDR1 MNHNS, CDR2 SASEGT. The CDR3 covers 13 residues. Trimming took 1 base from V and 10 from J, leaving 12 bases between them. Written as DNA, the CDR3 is TGTGCCAGCAGTGAAGGGACTTTACGTGCGCAGTATTTT. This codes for CASSEGTLRAQYF.

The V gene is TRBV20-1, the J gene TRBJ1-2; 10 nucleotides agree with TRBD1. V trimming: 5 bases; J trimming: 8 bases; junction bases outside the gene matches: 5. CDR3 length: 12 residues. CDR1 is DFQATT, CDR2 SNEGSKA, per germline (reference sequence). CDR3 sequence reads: CSARQGARGYTF. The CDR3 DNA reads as TGCAGTGCTCGACAGGGGGCGCGAGGCTACACCTTC.

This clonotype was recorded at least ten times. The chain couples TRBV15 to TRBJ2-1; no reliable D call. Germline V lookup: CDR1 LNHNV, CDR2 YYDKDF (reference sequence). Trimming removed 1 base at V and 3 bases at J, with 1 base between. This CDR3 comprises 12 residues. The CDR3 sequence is CATSRGYNEQFF. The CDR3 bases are TGTGCCACCAGCAGAGGCTACAATGAGCAGTTCTTC.

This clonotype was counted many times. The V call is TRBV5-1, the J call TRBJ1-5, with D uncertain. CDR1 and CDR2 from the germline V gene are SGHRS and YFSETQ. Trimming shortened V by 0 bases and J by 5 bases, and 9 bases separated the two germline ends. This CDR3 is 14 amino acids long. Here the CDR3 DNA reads TGCGCCAGCAGCTTGGCCCCAGAGTATCAGCCCCAGCATTTT. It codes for CASSLAPEYQPQHF.

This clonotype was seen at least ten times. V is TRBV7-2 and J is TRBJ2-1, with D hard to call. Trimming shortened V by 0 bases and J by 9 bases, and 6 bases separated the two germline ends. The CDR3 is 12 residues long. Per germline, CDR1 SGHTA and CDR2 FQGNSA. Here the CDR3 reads CASSLAPPEQFF. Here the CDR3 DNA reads TGTGCCAGCAGCTTAGCCCCGCCTGAGCAGTTCTTC.

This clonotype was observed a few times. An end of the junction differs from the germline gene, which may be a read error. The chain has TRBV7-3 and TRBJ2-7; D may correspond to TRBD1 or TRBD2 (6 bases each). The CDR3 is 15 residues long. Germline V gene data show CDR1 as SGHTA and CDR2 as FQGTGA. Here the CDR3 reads CASSLTGGGVGEQYF. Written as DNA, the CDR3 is TGTGCCAGCAGCCTAACCGGGGGCGGCGTAGGAGAGCAGTACTTC.

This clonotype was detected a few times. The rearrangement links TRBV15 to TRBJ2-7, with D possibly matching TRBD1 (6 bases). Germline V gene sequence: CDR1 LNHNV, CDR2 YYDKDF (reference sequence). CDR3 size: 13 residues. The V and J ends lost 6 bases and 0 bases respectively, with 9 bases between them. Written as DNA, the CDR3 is TGTGCCACCAGAGGACAGAACTCCTACGAGCAGTACTTC. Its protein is CATRGQNSYEQYF.

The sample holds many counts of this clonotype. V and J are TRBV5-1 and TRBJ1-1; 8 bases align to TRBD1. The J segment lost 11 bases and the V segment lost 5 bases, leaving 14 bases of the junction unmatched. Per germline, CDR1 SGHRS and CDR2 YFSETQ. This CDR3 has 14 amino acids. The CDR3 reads CASRGAGTGEMAFF. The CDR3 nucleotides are TGCGCCAGCAGGGGTGCTGGGACAGGTGAAATGGCTTTCTTT.

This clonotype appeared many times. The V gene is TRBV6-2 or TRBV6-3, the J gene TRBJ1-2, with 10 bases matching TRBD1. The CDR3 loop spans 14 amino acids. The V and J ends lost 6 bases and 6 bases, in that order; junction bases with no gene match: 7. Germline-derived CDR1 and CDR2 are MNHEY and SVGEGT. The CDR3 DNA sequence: TGTGCCAGCAGGGCTTCGACAGGGGGCGATGGCTACACCTTC. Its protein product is CASRASTGGDGYTF.

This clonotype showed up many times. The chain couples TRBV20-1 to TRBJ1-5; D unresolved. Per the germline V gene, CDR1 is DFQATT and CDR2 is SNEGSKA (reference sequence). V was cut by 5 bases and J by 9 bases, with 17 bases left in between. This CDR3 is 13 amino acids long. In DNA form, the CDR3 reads TGCAGTGCTCGTCTCGACGGCCCAGGGCCCCAGCATTTT. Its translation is CSARLDGPGPQHF.

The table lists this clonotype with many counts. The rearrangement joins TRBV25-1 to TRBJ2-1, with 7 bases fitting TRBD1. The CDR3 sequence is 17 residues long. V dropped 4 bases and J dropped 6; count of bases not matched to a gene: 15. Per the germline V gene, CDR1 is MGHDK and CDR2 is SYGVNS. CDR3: CASSGPRGTDWGNEQFF. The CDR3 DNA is TGTGCCAGCAGTGGACCCCGAGGGACAGACTGGGGCAATGAGCAGTTCTTC.

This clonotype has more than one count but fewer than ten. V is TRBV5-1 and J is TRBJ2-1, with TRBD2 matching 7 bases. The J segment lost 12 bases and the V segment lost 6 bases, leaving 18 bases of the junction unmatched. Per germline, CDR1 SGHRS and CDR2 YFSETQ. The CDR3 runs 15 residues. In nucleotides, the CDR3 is TGCGCCAGCAACTCAAGGGAGGGGACCGCAATCGGGCAGTTCTTC. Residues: CASNSREGTAIGQFF.

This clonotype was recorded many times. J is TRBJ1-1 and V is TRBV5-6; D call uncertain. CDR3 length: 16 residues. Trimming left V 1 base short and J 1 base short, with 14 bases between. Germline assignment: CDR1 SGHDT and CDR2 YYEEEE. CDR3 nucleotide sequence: TGTGCCAGCAGCTTGATAACCGGACGGGGGAACACTGAAGCTTTCTTT. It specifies CASSLITGRGNTEAFF. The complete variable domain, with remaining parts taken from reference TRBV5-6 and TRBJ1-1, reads DAGVTQSPTHLIKTRGQQVTLRCSPKSGHDTVSWYQQALGQGPQFIFQYYEEEERQRGNFPDRFSGHQFPNYSSELNVNALLLGDSALYLCASSLITGRGNTEAFFGQGTRLTVV.

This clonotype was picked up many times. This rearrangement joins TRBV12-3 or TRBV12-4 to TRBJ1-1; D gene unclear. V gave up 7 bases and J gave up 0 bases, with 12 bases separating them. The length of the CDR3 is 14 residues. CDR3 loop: CASTLMGVNTEAFF. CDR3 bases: TGTGCCAGCACTCTAATGGGCGTGAACACTGAAGCTTTCTTT.

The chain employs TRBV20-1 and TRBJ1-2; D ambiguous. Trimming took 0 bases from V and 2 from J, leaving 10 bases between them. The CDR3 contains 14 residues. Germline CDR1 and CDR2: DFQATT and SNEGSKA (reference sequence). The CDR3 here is CSARDIKPNYGYTF. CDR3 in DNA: TGCAGTGCTAGAGATATTAAACCGAACTATGGCTACACCTTC.

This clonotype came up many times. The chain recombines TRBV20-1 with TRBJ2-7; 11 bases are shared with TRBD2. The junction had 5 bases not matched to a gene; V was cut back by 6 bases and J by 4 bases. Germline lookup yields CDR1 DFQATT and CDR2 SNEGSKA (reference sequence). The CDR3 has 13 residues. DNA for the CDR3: TGCAGTGCCAGTAGCGGGAGGGCATACGAGCAGTACTTC. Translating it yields CSASSGRAYEQYF.